This T cell receptor (beta chain) appears in the sequencing data of a study of T cell repertoires in cytomegalovirus infection. Overall study context: Public TCR beta signatures marked donors with CMV infection and the matching HLA.

MiXCR was run by TCRdb on the reads, yielding one entry per CDR3 protein. Of approximately 200,000 distinct CDR3 sequences in the sample, 22% were seen once. Trimming pared 5 bases from V and 5 bases from J, leaving 7 bases between. CDR3 length equals 11 residues. CDR1 is SQVTM, CDR2 ANQGSEA, per germline. This chain links TRBV29-1 with TRBJ2-1; D not certain. Source material: CD8+ T cells from PBMCs. This sequence originates from a human donor in good health (CMV status not recorded). Some clones in this sample may be carry-over from other donors' samples. The CDR3: CSVSKHNEQFF. CDR3 nucleotide sequence: TGCAGCGTTTCCAAACACAATGAGCAGTTCTTC.